Sequencing of this TCR beta chain was carried out in a study of shared clonotypes between healthy human individuals. Germline lookup yields CDR1 SGHRS and CDR2 YFSETQ. V dropped 2 bases and J dropped 4; count of bases not matched to a gene: 4. The CDR3 spans 15 residues. Study-level results: Donor clonotype sharing was expected to depend on sequencing depth. Represented diversity (both genetic and exposure-history) was limited by the small number of donors.

The sequencing of unsorted PBMC DNA took place on ten immunoSEQ deep assay plates. This table comes from immunoSEQ multiplex PCR, and its TCRdb copy is limited to in-frame clones, with some not included. The sample lists hundreds of thousands of clones, approximately 80% seen once, with around 12% in the top ten. This clone was seen a few times. Its antigen is undetermined. The chain links TRBV5-1 to TRBJ2-1; TRBD1 aligns across 9 bases. The specimen was PBMCs. The sequence was collected from a woman aged 40 to 55 in good health. Some clones in this sample may be carry-over from other donors' samples. The DNA of the CDR3 is TGCGCCAGCAGCTTTACAGGGGGCTTTTACAATGAGCAGTTCTTC. It encodes CASSFTGGFYNEQFF.